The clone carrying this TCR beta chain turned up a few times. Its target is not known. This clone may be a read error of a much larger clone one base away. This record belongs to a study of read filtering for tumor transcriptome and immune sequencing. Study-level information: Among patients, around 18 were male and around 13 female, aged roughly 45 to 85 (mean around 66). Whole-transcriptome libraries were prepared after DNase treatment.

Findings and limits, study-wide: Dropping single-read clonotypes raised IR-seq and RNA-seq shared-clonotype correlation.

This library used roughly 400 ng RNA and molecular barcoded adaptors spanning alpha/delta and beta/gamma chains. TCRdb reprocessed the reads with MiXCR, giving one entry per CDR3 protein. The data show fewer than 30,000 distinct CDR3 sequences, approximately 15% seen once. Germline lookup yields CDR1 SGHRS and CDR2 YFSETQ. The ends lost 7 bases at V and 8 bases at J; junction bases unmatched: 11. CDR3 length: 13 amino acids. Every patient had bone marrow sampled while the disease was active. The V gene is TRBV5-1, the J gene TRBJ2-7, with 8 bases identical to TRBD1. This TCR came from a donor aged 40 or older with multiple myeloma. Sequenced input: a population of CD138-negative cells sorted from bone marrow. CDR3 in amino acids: CASRPGGGYKQYF. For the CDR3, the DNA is TGCGCCAGCCGGCCAGGGGGCGGATACAAGCAGTACTTC.